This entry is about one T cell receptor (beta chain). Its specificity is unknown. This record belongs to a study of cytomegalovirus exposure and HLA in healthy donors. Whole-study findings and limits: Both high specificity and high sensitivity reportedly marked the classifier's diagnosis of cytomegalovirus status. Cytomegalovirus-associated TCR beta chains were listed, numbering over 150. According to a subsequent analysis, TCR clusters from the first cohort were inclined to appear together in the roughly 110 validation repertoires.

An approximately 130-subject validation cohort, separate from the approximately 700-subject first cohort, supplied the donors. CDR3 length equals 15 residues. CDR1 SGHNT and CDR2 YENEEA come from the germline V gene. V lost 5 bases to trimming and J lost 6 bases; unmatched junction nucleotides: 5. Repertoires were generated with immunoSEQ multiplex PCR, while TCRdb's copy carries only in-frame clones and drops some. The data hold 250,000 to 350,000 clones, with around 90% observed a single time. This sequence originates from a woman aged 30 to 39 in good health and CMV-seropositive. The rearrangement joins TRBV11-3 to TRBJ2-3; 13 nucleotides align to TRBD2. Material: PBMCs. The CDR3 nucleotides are TGTGCCAGCAGCCGGACTAGCGGGAGCCTTGATACGCAGTATTTT. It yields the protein CASSRTSGSLDTQYF.